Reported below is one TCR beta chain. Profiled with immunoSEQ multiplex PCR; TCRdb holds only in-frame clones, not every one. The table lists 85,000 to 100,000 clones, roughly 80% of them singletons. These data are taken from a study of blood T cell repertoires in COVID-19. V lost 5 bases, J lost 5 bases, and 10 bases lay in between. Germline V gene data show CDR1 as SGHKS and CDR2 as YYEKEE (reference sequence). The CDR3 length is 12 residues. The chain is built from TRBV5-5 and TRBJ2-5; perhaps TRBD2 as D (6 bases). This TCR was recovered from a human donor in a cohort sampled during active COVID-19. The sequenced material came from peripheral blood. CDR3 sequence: CASRRDVETQYF. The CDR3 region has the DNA TGTGCCAGCAGGCGGGACGTCGAGACCCAGTACTTC.